This TCR beta chain is from a study of CD8 T cells in Susac syndrome. Trimming stripped 8 bases from V and 6 bases from J, with 23 bases between. Germline CDR1 reads SNHLY; CDR2 reads FYNNEI. The CDR3 totals 15 residues. A quantity of about 0.5 to 1 ug RNA underwent reverse transcription using random hexamers. MiXCR, run by TCRdb on the immunoSEQ multiplex PCR reads, gives a single entry per CDR3 protein. Counted here are roughly 140,000 distinct CDR3 sequences, over 85% occurring once; the ten biggest clones make up around 0.29%. The gene calls are TRBV2 and TRBJ2-7; D remains unclear. This TCR was sampled from a human donor in good health. Source material: CD8+ T cells from PBMCs. CDR3 DNA sequence: TGTGCCAGCGCCTCCAGATTTGATCTTAAGTCCGAGCAGTACTTC. This encodes CASASRFDLKSEQYF.